Reported below is one TCR beta chain. Antigen unknown. This sample stems from a study of CD8 T cells in Susac syndrome. The study, taken as a whole, reports: The study conceded that its TCR sequencing and HLA analysis involved relatively few individuals.

Reverse transcription used about 0.45 to 1 ug RNA and random hexamers. TCRdb re-called the immunoSEQ multiplex PCR reads with MiXCR, one entry per CDR3 protein. This sample has fewer than 200,000 distinct CDR3 sequences; approximately 95% occur once, and the top ten carry 0.15% to 0.2%. The germline V gene encodes CDR1 DFQATT and CDR2 SNEGSKA (reference sequence). This CDR3 contains 15 residues. Trimming shortened V by 3 bases and J by 7 bases, and 19 bases separated the two germline ends. The CD8+ and CD4+ T cells were isolated magnetically using a negative isolation approach, whereas the TEMRA cells were enriched by FACS.

This clonotype was obtained from a human donor with multiple sclerosis. V gene TRBV20-1 combines with J gene TRBJ2-1; possibly TRBD2 for D (6 bases). The sequencing input was CD8+ T cells from PBMCs. Here the CDR3 reads CSASEPGLVTNEQFF. The CDR3 bases are TGCAGTGCTAGCGAGCCGGGACTCGTGACGAATGAGCAGTTCTTC.